The table lists the clone carrying this T cell receptor (beta chain) with a few counts. No antigen is known for it. The sample is drawn from a study of memory CD4+ T cells and cytomegalovirus serostatus. Study information: Donors were healthy Belgian adults, several CMV seropositive and about two dozen seronegative. Study findings and constraints: Repertoires predicted CMV serostatus with median bootstrapped AUC of around 0.96. The CMV-associated TCR signature appears largely within the CD4+ memory repertoire.

The sort gate was single viable CD3+CD4+CD8-CD45RO+ cells for memory CD4+ T cells. After thawing, CD4+ T cells were positively selected. The protocol was immunoSEQ multiplex PCR, while the TCRdb copy is restricted to in-frame clones and leaves out a portion. The sample lists 30,000 to 50,000 clones, nearly 80% occurring once. The clonotype comes from an adult in good health and CMV-seronegative. Sample: memory CD4+ T cells from blood.

CDR3 bases: TGTGCCAGCAGCCTCTCCAAGAACACTGAAGCTTTCTTT. This encodes CASSLSKNTEAFF. The rearrangement uses TRBV5-8 and TRBJ1-1, with D uncertain. The length of the CDR3 is 13 residues. Trimming stripped 4 bases from V and 1 base from J, with 8 bases between. Looked up from germline, CDR1 is SGHTS and CDR2 is YDEGEE.